The 8 T cell receptor beta chains below were found in one sample sequenced in a study of blood T cell repertoires in COVID-19. The protocol was immunoSEQ multiplex PCR, while the TCRdb copy is restricted to in-frame clones and leaves out a portion. Of 400,000 to 450,000 clones in the sample, approximately 89% were seen once. Specimen: peripheral blood. The source of these receptors is a woman in her forties or fifties with COVID-19, enrolled during active disease.

The gene calls are TRBV5-1 and TRBJ1-2, with 7 bases fitting TRBD1. Trimming removed 3 bases from V and 7 bases from J; junction bases left unmatched: 9. The length of the CDR3 is 14 residues. The germline gives CDR1 SGHRS, CDR2 YFSETQ. In DNA, the CDR3 is TGCGCCAGCAGCTCCACCGACAGGGCGGGTGGCTACACCTTC. Encoded protein: CASSSTDRAGGYTF. Using reference TRBV5-1 and TRBJ1-2 for the parts outside the CDR3, the full variable domain is KAGVTQTPRYLIKTRGQQVTLSCSPISGHRSVSWYQQTPGQGLQFLFEYFSETQRNKGNFPGRFSGRQFSNSRSEMNVSTLELGDSALYLCASSSTDRAGGYTFGSGTRLTVV.

In this sample, this clone turned up once. The chain recombines TRBV2 with TRBJ1-4; D possibly corresponds to TRBD1 (5 bases). The CDR3 is made up of 16 amino acids. Deletions cut 0 bases from V and 2 bases from J, with 10 bases between. The germline V gene encodes CDR1 SNHLY and CDR2 FYNNEI. CDR3 in amino acids: CASSEAGRATNEKLFF. The CDR3 bases are TGTGCCAGCAGTGAAGCAGGCAGGGCCACTAATGAAAAACTGTTTTTT.

The chain combines TRBV7-9 with TRBJ1-1; D possibly corresponds to TRBD1 (6 bases). CDR3 length equals 16 residues. V was pared by 2 bases and J by 2 bases, with 15 bases between. Germline CDR1 reads SEHNR; CDR2 reads FQNEAQ (reference sequence). The CDR3 nucleotides read TGTGCCAGCAGCTTACACGCACTAGGGGGTAACACTGAAGCTTTCTTT. Translated, it gives CASSLHALGGNTEAFF.

V gene TRBV5-3 combines with J gene TRBJ1-3; the D gene is possibly TRBD1 (6 bases). TRBV5-3 is an ORF for which the function is uncertain. Trimming took off 0 bases at V and 1 base at J, with 14 bases between the two ends. The CDR3 sequence is 17 residues long. In nucleotides, the CDR3 is TGTGCCAGAAGCTTGGGACAGGCTGCTGGTTCTGGAAACACCATATATTTT. Translating it yields CARSLGQAAGSGNTIYF.

The chain links TRBV2 to TRBJ2-4; D is uncertain. Germline lookup yields CDR1 SNHLY and CDR2 FYNNEI. Trimming stripped 3 bases from V and 2 bases from J, with 8 bases between. The CDR3 consists of 14 residues. Here the CDR3 reads CASSDPRSKNIQYF. CDR3 coding DNA: TGTGCCAGCAGTGACCCCCGGTCCAAAAACATTCAGTACTTC.

The rearrangement uses TRBV27 and TRBJ1-1; D is undetermined. Per the germline V gene, CDR1 is MNHEY and CDR2 is SMNVEV (reference sequence). V shed 2 bases and J shed 0 bases, with 7 bases lying between them. The CDR3 runs 14 residues. As DNA, the CDR3 is TGTGCCAGCAGTTTAACGGTCATGAACACTGAAGCTTTCTTT. Translating it yields CASSLTVMNTEAFF.

The chain links TRBV6-6 to TRBJ1-3, with a possible D match to TRBD1 (6 bases). Trimming took off 6 bases at V and 0 bases at J, with 27 bases between the two ends. Germline V gene data show CDR1 as MNHNY and CDR2 as SVGAGI (reference sequence). There are 20 residues in the CDR3. CDR3 loop: CASSHSLGTTHFDSGNTIYF. The CDR3 bases are TGTGCCAGCAGCCACAGCCTCGGGACAACCCATTTTGACTCTGGAAACACCATATATTTT.

The chain is built from TRBV6-5 and TRBJ2-7, with TRBD2 matching over 9 bases. Germline V gene lookup returns CDR1 MNHEY and CDR2 SVGAGI. CDR3 size: 14 residues. With V trimmed by 7 bases and J by 3 bases, 7 bases remained unmatched. CDR3 sequence reads: CASTGSGGIYEQYF. The CDR3 nucleotides read TGTGCCAGCACCGGTAGCGGGGGAATCTACGAGCAGTACTTC.